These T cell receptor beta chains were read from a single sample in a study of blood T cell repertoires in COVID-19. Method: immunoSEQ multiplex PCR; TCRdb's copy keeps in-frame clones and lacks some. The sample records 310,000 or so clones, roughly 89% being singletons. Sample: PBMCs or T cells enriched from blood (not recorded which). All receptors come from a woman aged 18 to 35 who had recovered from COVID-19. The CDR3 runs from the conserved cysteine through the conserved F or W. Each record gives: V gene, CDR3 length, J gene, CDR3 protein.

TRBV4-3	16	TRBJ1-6	CASSHGPTGEGSPLHF
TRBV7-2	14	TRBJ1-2	CASSLQGGDYGYTF
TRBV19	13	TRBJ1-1	CASSGQGDTEAFF
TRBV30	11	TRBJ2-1	CAWSVHHEQFF
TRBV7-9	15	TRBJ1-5	CASSRGQGGNQPQHF
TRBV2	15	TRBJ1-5	CASSATANSNQPQHF
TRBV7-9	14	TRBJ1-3	CATGQGNSGNTIYF
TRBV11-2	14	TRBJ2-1	CASSREGAYNEQFF
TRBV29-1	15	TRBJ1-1	CSVLDRGDGNTEAFF
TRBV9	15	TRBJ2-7	CASSVGLNTLEEQYF
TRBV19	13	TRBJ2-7	CASSTPALAEQYF
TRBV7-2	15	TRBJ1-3	CASSFTGQGGNTIYF
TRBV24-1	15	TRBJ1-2	CATSFLTGGIYGYTF
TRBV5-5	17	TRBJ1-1	CASSPTGLPPVDTEAFF
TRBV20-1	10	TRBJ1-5	CSASSGPQHF
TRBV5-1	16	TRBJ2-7	CASSFSGGGGSYEQYF
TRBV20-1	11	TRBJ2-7	CSAARDSEQYF